This T cell receptor beta chain was captured in a study of T cells after posttransplantation cyclophosphamide. The naive gate required viable CD3+CD4+ or CD3+CD8+ cells with CCR7+CD45RA+CD45RO-CD95-CD27+CD28+ phenotype. The related graft donor's blood sample was taken on the day of bone marrow donation. The CDR3 spans 14 residues. The V end was cut by 6 bases, the J end by 2 bases, with 13 bases between. Per germline, CDR1 SGHRS and CDR2 YFSETQ. General study results and limits: Recipient CMV seropositivity and CMV reactivation strongly tracked TRB clonality. Donor-recipient repertoire similarity was low at 1-2 months, rising over year one. TRB overlap between skin or GI tissue T cells and blood was limited.

In the case of this clone: Its specificity is not known.

Some clones are missing from TCRdb's copy, which holds only in-frame ones; the method was immunoSEQ multiplex PCR. This sample has roughly 20,000 clones, with 95% to 98% found just once. The chain has TRBV5-1 and TRBJ2-3, with unresolved D. The sample was naive CD4+ T cells sorted from PBMCs. The sequence derives from a middle-aged man in good health, CMV-negative, and a related stem cell transplant donor. The CDR3 DNA reads TGCGCCAGCAAGTCAGGCCATAACACAGATACGCAGTATTTT. As protein: CASKSGHNTDTQYF.